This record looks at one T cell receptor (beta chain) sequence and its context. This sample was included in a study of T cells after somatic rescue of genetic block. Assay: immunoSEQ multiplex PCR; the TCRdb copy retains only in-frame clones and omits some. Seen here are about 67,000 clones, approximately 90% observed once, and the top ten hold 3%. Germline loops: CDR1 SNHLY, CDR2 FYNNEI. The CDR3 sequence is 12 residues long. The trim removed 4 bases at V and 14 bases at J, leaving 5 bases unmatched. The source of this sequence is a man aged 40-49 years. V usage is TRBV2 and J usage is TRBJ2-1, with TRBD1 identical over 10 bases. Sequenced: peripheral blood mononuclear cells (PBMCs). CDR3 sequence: CASSGTGTGEFF. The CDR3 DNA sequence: TGTGCCAGCAGTGGAACCGGGACAGGGGAGTTCTTC.